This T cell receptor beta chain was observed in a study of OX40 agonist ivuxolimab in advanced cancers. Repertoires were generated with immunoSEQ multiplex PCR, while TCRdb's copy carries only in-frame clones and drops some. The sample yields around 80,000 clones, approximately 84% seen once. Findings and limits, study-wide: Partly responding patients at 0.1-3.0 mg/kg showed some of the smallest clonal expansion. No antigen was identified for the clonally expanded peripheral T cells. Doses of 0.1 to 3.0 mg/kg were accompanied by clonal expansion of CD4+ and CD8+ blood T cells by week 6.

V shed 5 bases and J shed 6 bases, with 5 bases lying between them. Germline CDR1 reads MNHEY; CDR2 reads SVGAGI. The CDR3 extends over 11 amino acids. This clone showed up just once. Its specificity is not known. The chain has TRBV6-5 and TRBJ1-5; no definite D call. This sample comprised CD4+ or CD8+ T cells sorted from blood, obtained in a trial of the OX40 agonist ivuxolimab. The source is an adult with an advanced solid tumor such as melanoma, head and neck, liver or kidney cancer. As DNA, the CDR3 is TGTGCCAGCAGTGTAAGTCAGCCCCAGCATTTT. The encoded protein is CASSVSQPQHF.